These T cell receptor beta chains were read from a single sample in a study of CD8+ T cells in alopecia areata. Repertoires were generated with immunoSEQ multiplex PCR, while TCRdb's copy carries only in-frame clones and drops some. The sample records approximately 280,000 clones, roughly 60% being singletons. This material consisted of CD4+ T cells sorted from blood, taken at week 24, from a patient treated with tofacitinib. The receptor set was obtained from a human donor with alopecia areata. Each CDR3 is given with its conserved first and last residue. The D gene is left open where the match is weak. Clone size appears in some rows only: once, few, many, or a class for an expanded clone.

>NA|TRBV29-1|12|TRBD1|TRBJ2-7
TGCAGCGCTGGGACAGGGGCCGGCGAGCAGTACTTC
CSAGTGAGEQYF
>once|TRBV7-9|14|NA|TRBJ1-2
TGTGCCAGCAGCGAAGGCCGGACAGACTATGGCTACACCTTC
CASSEGRTDYGYTF
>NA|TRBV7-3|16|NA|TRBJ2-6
TGTGCCAGCAGCGTCAACAGGGACTCTGGGGCCAACGTCCTGACTTTC
CASSVNRDSGANVLTF
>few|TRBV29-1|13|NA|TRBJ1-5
TGCAGCGTTGCGAGGGGAAGCAATCAGCCCCAGCATTTT
CSVARGSNQPQHF
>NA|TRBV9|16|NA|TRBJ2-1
TGTGCCAGCAGCCCCCCCCATGGGGCCAACTACAATGAGCAGTTCTTC
CASSPPHGANYNEQFF
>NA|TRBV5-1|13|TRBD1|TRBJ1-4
TGCGCCAGCAGCCCGGGACAGGGAGAAAAACTGTTTTTT
CASSPGQGEKLFF
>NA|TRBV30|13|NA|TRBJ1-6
TGTGCCTCTGGGGATACGGTAAATTCACCCCTCCACTTT
CASGDTVNSPLHF
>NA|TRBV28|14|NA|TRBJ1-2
TGTGCCAGCAGTTTAAGTATGCGGGGAGGCGGCTACACCTTC
CASSLSMRGGGYTF
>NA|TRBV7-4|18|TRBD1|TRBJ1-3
TGTGCCAGCAGCTTGATTGGGACAGGGCGGGTCTCTGGAAACACCATATATTTT
CASSLIGTGRVSGNTIYF
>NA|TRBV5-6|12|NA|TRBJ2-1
TGTGCCAGCAGCTTGGGTCGTCAGGGCCAGTTCTTC
CASSLGRQGQFF
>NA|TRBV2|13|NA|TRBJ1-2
TGTGCCAGCACCTTAGACAGGAACTATGGCTACACCTTC
CASTLDRNYGYTF
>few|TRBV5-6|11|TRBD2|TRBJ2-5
TGTGCCAGCAGCCGAAGGGGAGGGGAGTACTTC
CASSRRGGEYF
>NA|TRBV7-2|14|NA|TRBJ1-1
TGTGCCAGCAGCTTAGCAGGGGGATACACTGAAGCTTTCTTT
CASSLAGGYTEAFF
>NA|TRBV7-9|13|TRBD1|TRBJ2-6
TGTGCCCTCACAGGGGCTGGGGCCAACGTCCTGACTTTC
CALTGAGANVLTF
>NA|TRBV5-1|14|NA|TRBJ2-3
TGCGCCAGCAGCGAGGGTCTGGCCGCAGATACGCAGTATTTT
CASSEGLAADTQYF
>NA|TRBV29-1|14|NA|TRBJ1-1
TGCAGCGTTTATCGGGCAGGGGCCGACACTGAAGCTTTCTTT
CSVYRAGADTEAFF
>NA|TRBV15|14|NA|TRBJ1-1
TGTGCCACCAGCAGTTCGGTAGGGAACACTGAAGCTTTCTTT
CATSSSVGNTEAFF
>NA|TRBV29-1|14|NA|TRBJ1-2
TGCAGCGTTGGAGAGCCTACCCTGAACCATGGCTACACCTTC
CSVGEPTLNHGYTF
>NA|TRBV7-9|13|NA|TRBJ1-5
TGTGCCAGCAGCCTGGGGCGAGATCAGCCCCAGCATTTT
CASSLGRDQPQHF
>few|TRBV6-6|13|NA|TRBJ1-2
TGTGCCAGCAGTCACCTCCATAACTATGGCTACACCTTC
CASSHLHNYGYTF
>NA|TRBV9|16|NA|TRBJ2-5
TGTGCCAGCAGCGTAGGGACCACAGGCCACCAAGAGACCCAGTACTTC
CASSVGTTGHQETQYF
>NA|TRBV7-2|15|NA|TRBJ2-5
TGTGCCAGCAGGCCCCGGCCCCAGGGGCAAGAGACCCAGTACTTC
CASRPRPQGQETQYF
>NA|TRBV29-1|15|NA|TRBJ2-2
TGCAGCGTTGAAATAACAGTAGCGAACACCGGGGAGCTGTTTTTT
CSVEITVANTGELFF
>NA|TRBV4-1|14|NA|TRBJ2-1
TGCGCCAGCAGCCAGGGTCCATCCTACAATGAGCAGTTCTTC
CASSQGPSYNEQFF
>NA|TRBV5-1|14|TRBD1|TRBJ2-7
TGCGCCAGCAGCCCGGGACAGGGTCCCTACGAGCAGTACTTC
CASSPGQGPYEQYF
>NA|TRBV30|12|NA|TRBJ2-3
TGTGCCTGGAGTGTGGCAGTAGATACGCAGTATTTT
CAWSVAVDTQYF
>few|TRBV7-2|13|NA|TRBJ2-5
TGTGCCAGCAGCTTAGCACGCGGAGAGACCCAGTACTTC
CASSLARGETQYF
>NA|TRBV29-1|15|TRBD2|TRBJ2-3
TGCAGCGTTGACTGGCCTAGCGGGGCCACAGATACGCAGTATTTT
CSVDWPSGATDTQYF
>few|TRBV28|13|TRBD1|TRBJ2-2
TGTGCCAGCAGTTTGACAGGGCGCGGGGAGCTGTTTTTT
CASSLTGRGELFF
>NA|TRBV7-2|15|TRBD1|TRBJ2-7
TGTGCCAGCAGCTTATTAGGGGGCAGGGATAAGGAGCAGTACTTC
CASSLLGGRDKEQYF
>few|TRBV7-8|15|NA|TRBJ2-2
TGTGCCAGCAGCCCGACAGGGACTCAATTCGGGGAGCTGTTTTTT
CASSPTGTQFGELFF
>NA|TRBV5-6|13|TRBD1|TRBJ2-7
TGTGCCAGCAGCTTGCCAGGGGGCTACGAGCAGTACTTC
CASSLPGGYEQYF
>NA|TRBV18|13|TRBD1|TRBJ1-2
TGTGCCAGCTCATCAGGACAGGACTATGGCTACACCTTC
CASSSGQDYGYTF
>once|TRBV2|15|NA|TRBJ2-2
TGTGCCAGCAGTGAATTAACCTCGAACACCGGGGAGCTGTTTTTT
CASSELTSNTGELFF
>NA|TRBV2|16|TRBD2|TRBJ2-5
TGTGCCAGCAGTGGAGCGGGGGAAGGCTATGGTGAGACCCAGTACTTC
CASSGAGEGYGETQYF
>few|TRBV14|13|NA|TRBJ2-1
TGTGCCAGCAGCCGATTAGATTACAATGAGCAGTTCTTC
CASSRLDYNEQFF
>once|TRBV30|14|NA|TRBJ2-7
TGTGCCTGGAGTTGGGGGACCGAGTCCTACGAGCAGTACTTC
CAWSWGTESYEQYF
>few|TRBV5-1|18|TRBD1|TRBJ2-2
TGCGCCAGCAGCTTCCTCTACGCCGGGACAGGGGGCACCGGGGAGCTGTTTTTT
CASSFLYAGTGGTGELFF
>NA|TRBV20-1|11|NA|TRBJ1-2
TGCAGTGCTAGAGTATATCATGGCTACACCTTC
CSARVYHGYTF
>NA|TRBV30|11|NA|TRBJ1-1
TGTGCCTGGAGGCGGTACACTGAAGCTTTCTTT
CAWRRYTEAFF
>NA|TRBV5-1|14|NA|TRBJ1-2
TGCGCCAGCAGCTTGAGTACAGGATACTATGGCTACACCTTC
CASSLSTGYYGYTF
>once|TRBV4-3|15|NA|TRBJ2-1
TGCGCCAGCAGCCCCCGACAGGGAGGGGACAATGAGCAGTTCTTC
CASSPRQGGDNEQFF
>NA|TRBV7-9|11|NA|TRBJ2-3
TGTGCCAGCAGCTTATTAGATACGCAGTATTTT
CASSLLDTQYF
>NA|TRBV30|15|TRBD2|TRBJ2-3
TGTGCCTGGAGCCCCGTTGCCGGGGGGGCAGATACGCAGTATTTT
CAWSPVAGGADTQYF
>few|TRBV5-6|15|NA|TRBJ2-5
TGTGCCAGCAGCTACCTAACGGGGGCGGGTGAGACCCAGTACTTC
CASSYLTGAGETQYF
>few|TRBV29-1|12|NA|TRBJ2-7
TGCAGCGTTGAAGAGGAGGTCTACGAGCAGTACTTC
CSVEEEVYEQYF
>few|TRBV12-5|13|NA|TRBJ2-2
TGTGCTAGTGGTTTTGGGACCGGGAGGGAGCTGTTTTTT
CASGFGTGRELFF
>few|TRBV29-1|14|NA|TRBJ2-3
TGCAGCGTTGACCGCGGGGTCGGGGCAGATACGCAGTATTTT
CSVDRGVGADTQYF
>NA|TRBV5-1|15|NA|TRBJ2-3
TGCGCCAGCAGCTTGTCGTCCAGAAACACAGATACGCAGTATTTT
CASSLSSRNTDTQYF
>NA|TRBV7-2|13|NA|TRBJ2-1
TGTGCCAGCAGCTTAAACGTCTACAATGAGCAGTTCTTC
CASSLNVYNEQFF
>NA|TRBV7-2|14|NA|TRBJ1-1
TGTGCCAGCAGCTTTCTAGCGGGGAACACTGAAGCTTTCTTT
CASSFLAGNTEAFF
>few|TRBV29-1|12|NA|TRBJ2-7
TGCAGCGTAGCGATCGGGGGTTACGAGCAGTACTTC
CSVAIGGYEQYF